This T cell receptor beta chain was sequenced in a study of vaccination and CD4 T cells after COVID-19. Study-level information: Two Hispanic individuals were among six male and four female convalescent patients.

With the Oncomine TCR Beta short-read assay, DNA from cultured CD4+ T cells was sequenced. TCRdb recomputed calls from the PCR reads with MiXCR, one row per CDR3 protein. The sample has about 5,700 distinct CDR3 sequences; around 37% are singletons. Treatment of the sample: approximately nine-day PBMC culture with coronavirus spike peptide pools or control peptides (ViraFEST assay). CD4+ T-cell collection from the unexposed donor predated the COVID-19 pandemic (2011-2018). The CDR3 consists of 12 residues. V was shortened by 6 bases and J by 3 bases, with 9 bases between the two germline ends. The germline gives CDR1 DFQATT, CDR2 SNEGSKA (reference sequence). In its sample, this clonotype was seen a few times. The antigen remains undetermined.

Input material: CD4+ T cells from blood, cultured in vitro. This chain uses TRBV20-1 with TRBJ1-5; TRBD1 might be the D (5 bases). The receptor was isolated from a human donor in good health. In DNA, the CDR3 is TGCAGTGCGTACAGGACCAATCAGCCCCAGCATTTT. Translating it yields CSAYRTNQPQHF.